A selection of T cell receptor beta chains follows, all from one sample in a study of blood T cell repertoires in COVID-19. Libraries were prepared by immunoSEQ multiplex PCR; TCRdb keeps only in-frame clonotypes and omits some of them. The data contain 250,000 or so clones, approximately 91% of them singletons. Sequencing input: peripheral blood. Receptor source: a woman in her sixties with acute or convalescent COVID-19. CDR3s include the opening cysteine and the closing phenylalanine or tryptophan.

cdr3_aa	j_call	v_call
CASSKQGSSYNSPLHF	TRBJ1-6	TRBV10-1
CASSLYPASPGNNSPLHF	TRBJ1-6	TRBV27
CASRVRAGGTQYF	TRBJ2-5	TRBV5-4
CAWRDRRTLTYGYTF	TRBJ1-2	TRBV30
CASSASWTDSGANVLTF	TRBJ2-6	TRBV9
CASSALAVSSYEQYF	TRBJ2-7	TRBV6-6
CASSLAYWGTSNQPQHF	TRBJ1-5	TRBV7-8
CASSLERRAGQFF	TRBJ2-1	TRBV5-6
CAWSRRSSYNSPLHF	TRBJ1-6	TRBV30
CASSSSYNSPLHF	TRBJ1-6	TRBV19
CASSPPGLAEETQYF	TRBJ2-5	TRBV28
CASSRPTGLLYNEQFF	TRBJ2-1	TRBV4-1
CASSLGSRGTEAFF	TRBJ1-1	TRBV28
CASKTTRAGGYTF	TRBJ1-2	TRBV28
CASSPRAGVAEAFF	TRBJ1-1	TRBV6-5
CASSARDRGSYEQYF	TRBJ2-7	TRBV9
CASSIGTGTGELFF	TRBJ2-2	TRBV19
CASRKREPNEQFF	TRBJ2-1	TRBV28
CASSLQGLYGYTF	TRBJ1-2	TRBV5-1
CASSRRGYEQYF	TRBJ2-7	TRBV5-8
CASISNHEQPQHF	TRBJ1-5	TRBV19
CASSRGGLAGDNEQFF	TRBJ2-1	TRBV5-5
CASSLQGANSPLHF	TRBJ1-6	TRBV6-5
CASSSTGGFYGYTF	TRBJ1-2	TRBV28
CASRAPGKRNTEAFF	TRBJ1-1	TRBV4-1
CASSIQVLAGAYEQYF	TRBJ2-7	TRBV19
CASSKTRDRGLYEQYF	TRBJ2-7	TRBV7-4
CASSLNRGTTFF	TRBJ1-1	TRBV12-3/TRBV12-4
CASSPRKASGGAGQETQYF	TRBJ2-5	TRBV19
CASSQNRGGYEQFF	TRBJ2-1	TRBV4-1
CAGGGSGNTIYF	TRBJ1-3	TRBV30
CASSEDRQGYTF	TRBJ1-2	TRBV7-9
CASSLLGTGDYEQYF	TRBJ2-7	TRBV28
CASKQGANTEAFF	TRBJ1-1	TRBV7-2
CASSDTVNTEAFF	TRBJ1-1	TRBV2